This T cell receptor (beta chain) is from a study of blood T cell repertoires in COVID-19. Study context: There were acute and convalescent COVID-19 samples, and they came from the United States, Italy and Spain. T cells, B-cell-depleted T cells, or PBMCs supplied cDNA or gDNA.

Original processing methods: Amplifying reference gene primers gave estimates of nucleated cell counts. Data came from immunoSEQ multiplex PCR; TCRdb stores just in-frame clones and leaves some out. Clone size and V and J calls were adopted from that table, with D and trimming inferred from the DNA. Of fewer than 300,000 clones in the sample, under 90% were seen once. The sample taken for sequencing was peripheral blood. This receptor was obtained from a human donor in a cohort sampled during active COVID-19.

CDR3 DNA: TGTGCCAGCAGCCCTAGGACAGGGTCGCCCAACTATGGCTACACCTTC. Residues: CASSPRTGSPNYGYTF. The chain joins TRBV27 to TRBJ1-2; 8 nucleotides agree with TRBD1. The CDR3 spans 16 residues. The germline V gene has CDR1 MNHEY and CDR2 SMNVEV (reference sequence). With 6 bases clipped from V and 2 bases from J, the junction kept 11 bases outside the gene matches.